This T cell receptor beta chain emerged from a study of blood T cell repertoires in COVID-19. Whole-study context: Collection of acute and convalescent COVID-19 samples took place in the United States, Italy and Spain.

The protocol was immunoSEQ multiplex PCR, while the TCRdb copy is restricted to in-frame clones and leaves out a portion. The data show around 200,000 clones, roughly four fifths seen once. This clone has only a few counts. Material: peripheral blood. The source is a middle-aged man who had recovered from COVID-19.

CDR3 nucleotides: TGTGCCAGCAGCAGAGAGAACGGGGACATTCAGTACTTC. This encodes CASSRENGDIQYF. The rearrangement joins TRBV9 to TRBJ2-4; D is perhaps TRBD2 (5 bases). The CDR3 has 13 residues. Germline assignment: CDR1 SGDLS and CDR2 YYNGEE. V dropped 4 bases and J dropped 8 bases, with 13 bases sitting between them.